The 12 T cell receptor beta chains reported below all come from one sample, sequenced in a study of a mutant IDH1 vaccine in newly diagnosed glioma. No antigens are known for them. Sequencing was performed with immunoSEQ multiplex PCR; in TCRdb, only in-frame clones are kept and a portion is missing. The sample shows 25,000 to 30,000 clones, approximately 84% of them seen only once. Time point given: week 23, last vaccination. Every vaccination contained 300 ug of the mutant IDH1 20-mer peptide and was paired with topical imiquimod. This specimen consisted of PBMCs, obtained from a glioma patient whose treatment included an IDH1 peptide vaccine. All receptors come from a woman aged 18-30 years with glioma.

The rearrangement uses TRBV15 and TRBJ2-7; D is ambiguous. The ends were cut back, 0 bases at V and 0 bases at J, with 6 bases in the middle. Germline V gene lookup returns CDR1 LNHNV and CDR2 YYDKDF (reference sequence). This CDR3 has 14 amino acids. The CDR3 reads CATSRDRTSYEQYF. CDR3 in DNA: TGTGCCACCAGCAGAGACAGGACCTCCTACGAGCAGTACTTC. The full variable domain, completed using reference TRBV15 and TRBJ2-7, is DAMVIQNPRYQVTQFGKPVTLSCSQTLNHNVMYWYQQKSSQAPKLLFHYYDKDFNNEADTPDNFQSRRPNTSFCFLDIRSPGLGDTAMYLCATSRDRTSYEQYFGPGTRLTVT.

J is TRBJ2-7 and V is TRBV18; D gene unclear. Germline V lookup: CDR1 KGHSH, CDR2 LQKENI. V was cut by 3 bases and J by 3 bases, with 15 bases left in between. The CDR3 length is 15 residues. The CDR3 here is CASSPPSLGNYEQYF. The CDR3 nucleotides are TGTGCCAGCTCACCCCCGTCCTTAGGAAACTACGAGCAGTACTTC.

The chain couples TRBV25-1 to TRBJ1-1; possible D gene TRBD1, 5 bases. Germline CDR1 and CDR2: MGHDK and SYGVNS. The length of the CDR3 is 14 residues. V lost 2 bases and J lost 1, with 8 bases in between. The CDR3 DNA reads TGTGCCAGCAGTGAACAGGGTCCGAACACTGAAGCTTTCTTT. It encodes CASSEQGPNTEAFF.

The genes are TRBV19 and TRBJ2-1; 9 bases fit TRBD2. With V trimmed by 1 base and J by 4 bases, 5 bases remained unmatched. Germline V lookup: CDR1 LNHDA, CDR2 SQIVND (reference sequence). The CDR3 has 16 amino acids. In DNA, the CDR3 is TGTGCCAGTAGTATAGGGGGTAGCGGGGGATACAATGAGCAGTTCTTC. Its protein product is CASSIGGSGGYNEQFF.

The rearrangement links TRBV7-9 to TRBJ2-1, with TRBD1 identical over 8 bases. CDR1 SEHNR and CDR2 FQNEAQ come from the germline V gene (reference sequence). The CDR3 is made up of 16 amino acids. The junction had 6 bases not matched to a gene; V was cut back by 2 bases and J by 3 bases. The CDR3 bases are TGTGCCAGCAGCTTAAAAGACAGGGGTAACTACAATGAGCAGTTCTTC. Protein: CASSLKDRGNYNEQFF.

This chain joins TRBV28 and TRBJ1-4, with D hard to call. V was clipped by 4 bases and J by 0 bases, with 9 bases between them. The CDR3 loop spans 15 amino acids. Germline CDR1 reads MDHEN; CDR2 reads SYDVKM. The CDR3 is CASSSYTATNEKLFF. The CDR3 DNA sequence: TGTGCCAGCAGTTCTTACACCGCAACTAATGAAAAACTGTTTTTT.

V usage is TRBV29-1 and J usage is TRBJ2-3; D may be TRBD1 (6 bases). Germline V CDR1 and CDR2: SQVTM, ANQGSEA. Trimming took 3 bases from V and 3 from J, leaving 19 bases between them. The CDR3 is made up of 16 amino acids. The CDR3 DNA sequence: TGCAGCGTTGATCGACCCAGGGGAGAGAGGACAGATACGCAGTATTTT. This gives the protein CSVDRPRGERTDTQYF.

The chain combines TRBV25-1 with TRBJ1-1; possible D gene TRBD1, 5 bases. This CDR3 region has 12 residues. Deletions cut 1 base from V and 10 bases from J, with 10 bases between. CDR1 MGHDK and CDR2 SYGVNS come from the germline V gene. CDR3 sequence: CASSESIGTAFF. CDR3 DNA sequence: TGTGCCAGCAGTGAATCAATAGGGACAGCTTTCTTT.

The V and J genes are TRBV6-1 and TRBJ2-2; no clear D gene. Trimming took off 0 bases at V and 3 bases at J, with 8 bases between the two ends. The germline CDR1 and CDR2 sequences are MNHNS and SASEGT. The CDR3 sequence is 15 residues long. CDR3 nucleotide sequence: TGTGCCAGCAGTGAAGCGCCTCTATACACCGGGGAGCTGTTTTTT. It codes for CASSEAPLYTGELFF.

This chain uses TRBV2 with TRBJ1-1, with 9 bases identical to TRBD1. V trimming: 5 bases; J trimming: 8 bases; junction bases outside the gene matches: 9. The germline CDR1 and CDR2 sequences are SNHLY and FYNNEI. The CDR3 sequence is 14 residues long. The DNA for the CDR3 is TGTGCCAGCAGTTCCGGGACAGGGCCTGGGGAAGCTTTCTTT. Its translation: CASSSGTGPGEAFF.

The chain is built from TRBV2 and TRBJ2-7; unclear D gene. V was cut by 0 bases and J by 3 bases, with 0 bases left in between. The germline V gene encodes CDR1 SNHLY and CDR2 FYNNEI. The CDR3 sequence is 11 residues long. The CDR3 coding sequence is TGTGCCAGCAGTGAAGCCTACGAGCAGTACTTC. As protein: CASSEAYEQYF.

This clone was observed a few times. This chain uses TRBV4-2 with TRBJ2-1; D is unresolved. The germline CDR1 and CDR2 sequences are LGHNA and YNFKEQ. Trimming pared 2 bases from V and 9 bases from J, leaving 14 bases between. The CDR3 totals 14 residues. Written as DNA, the CDR3 is TGTGCCAGCAGCCAACAAAGTTTCGGCGGTGAGCAGTTCTTC. Its translation is CASSQQSFGGEQFF.